This TCR beta chain is from a study of shared clonotypes between healthy human individuals. Study in general: Donors had three CD4 naive, three CD4 memory, two CD8 naive and one CD8 memory plate apiece.

The assay ran at deep level. Data came from immunoSEQ multiplex PCR; TCRdb stores just in-frame clones and leaves some out. The top ten clones hold roughly 0.36% of a sample with about 2.3 million clones, approximately 95% of them seen once. Whole-study results and caveats: Naive CD4 clonotype sharing across a handful of donors was approximately 5%. Sampling included only blood; tissue repertoires likely differ.

Comments on this clone: As yet, its antigen is unknown.

Sample: naive CD4+ T cells from PBMCs. Stated subset: CD45RA+ positively selected. The receptor was isolated from a man younger than 30 in good health. Some clones in this sample may be carry-over from other donors' samples.

The DNA for the CDR3 is TGCAGAGAGTGGGCGGGAGTGGACGAGCAGTACTTC. It specifies CREWAGVDEQYF. The chain links TRBV29-1 to TRBJ2-7; TRBD2 matches 7 bases. This CDR3 contains 12 residues. CDR1 and CDR2 (germline): SQVTM, ANQGSEA.